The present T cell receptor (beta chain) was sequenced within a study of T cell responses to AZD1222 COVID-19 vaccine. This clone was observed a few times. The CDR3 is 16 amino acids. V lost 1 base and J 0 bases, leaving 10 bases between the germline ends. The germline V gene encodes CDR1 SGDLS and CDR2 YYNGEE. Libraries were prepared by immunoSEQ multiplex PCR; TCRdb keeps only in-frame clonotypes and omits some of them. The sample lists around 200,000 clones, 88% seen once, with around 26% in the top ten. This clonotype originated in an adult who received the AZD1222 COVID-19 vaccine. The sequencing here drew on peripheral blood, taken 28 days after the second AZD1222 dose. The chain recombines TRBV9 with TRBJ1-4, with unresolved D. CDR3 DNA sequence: TGTGCCAGCAGCGTAAGCAGCGTGGCAACTAATGAAAAACTGTTTTTT. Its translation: CASSVSSVATNEKLFF.